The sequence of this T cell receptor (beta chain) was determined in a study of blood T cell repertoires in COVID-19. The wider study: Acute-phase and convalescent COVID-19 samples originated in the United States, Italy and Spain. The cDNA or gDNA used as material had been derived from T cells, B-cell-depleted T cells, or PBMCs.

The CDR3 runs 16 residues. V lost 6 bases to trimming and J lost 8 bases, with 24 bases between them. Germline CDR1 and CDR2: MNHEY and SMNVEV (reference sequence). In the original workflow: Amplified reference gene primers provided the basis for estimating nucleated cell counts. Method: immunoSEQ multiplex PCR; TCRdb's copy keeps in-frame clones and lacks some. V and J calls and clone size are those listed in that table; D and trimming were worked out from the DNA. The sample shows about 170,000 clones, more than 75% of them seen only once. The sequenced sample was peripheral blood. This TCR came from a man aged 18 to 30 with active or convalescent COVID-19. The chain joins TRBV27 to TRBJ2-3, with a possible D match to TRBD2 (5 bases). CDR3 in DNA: TGTGCCAGCAGCCAGATGTACGAACCGCCCCGGGGTACGCAGTATTTT. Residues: CASSQMYEPPRGTQYF.